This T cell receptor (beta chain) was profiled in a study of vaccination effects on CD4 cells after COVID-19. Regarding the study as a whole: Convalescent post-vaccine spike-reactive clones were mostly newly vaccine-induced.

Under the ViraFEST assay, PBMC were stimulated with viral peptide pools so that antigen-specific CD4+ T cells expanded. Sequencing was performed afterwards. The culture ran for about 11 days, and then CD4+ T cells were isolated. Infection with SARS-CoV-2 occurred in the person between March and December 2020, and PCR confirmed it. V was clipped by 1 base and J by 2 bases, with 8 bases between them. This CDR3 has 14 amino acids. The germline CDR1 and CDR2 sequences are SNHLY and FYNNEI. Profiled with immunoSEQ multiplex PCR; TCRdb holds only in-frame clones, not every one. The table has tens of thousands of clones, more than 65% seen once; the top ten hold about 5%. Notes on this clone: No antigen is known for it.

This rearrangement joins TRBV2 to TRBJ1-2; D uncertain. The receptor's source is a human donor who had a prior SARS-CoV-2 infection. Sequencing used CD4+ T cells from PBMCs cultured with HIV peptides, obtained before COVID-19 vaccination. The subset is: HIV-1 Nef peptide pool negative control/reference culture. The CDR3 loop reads CASSEGRLNYGYTF. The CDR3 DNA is TGTGCCAGCAGTGAAGGGAGACTAAACTATGGCTACACCTTC. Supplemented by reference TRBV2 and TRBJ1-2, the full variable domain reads EPEVTQTPSHQVTQMGQEVILRCVPISNHLYFYWYRQILGQKVEFLVSFYNNEISEKSEIFDDQFSVERPDGSNFTLKIRSTKLEDSAMYFCASSEGRLNYGYTFGSGTRLTVV.